Listed below are T cell receptor beta chains from one sample, sequenced in a study of T-cell reconstitution after alpha-beta-depleted transplantation in children. TCRdb called the PCR reads again in MiXCR, with one record for every CDR3 protein. The sample carries about 640,000 distinct CDR3 sequences, 15% to 20% recorded once. The material was PBMCs from the stem cell graft donor, obtained from the stem cell graft. These receptor sequences come from a human donor who donated a stem cell graft to a child with acute myeloid leukemia. Each CDR3 is given without its conserved first and last residue. Each record gives: D gene, J gene, V gene, CDR3 protein. D genes are given only for firm matches.

d_call: TRBD1
j_call: TRBJ1-4
v_call: TRBV15
cdr3_aa: ATSGATGLGEKLF

d_call: NA
j_call: TRBJ2-2
v_call: TRBV11-3
cdr3_aa: ASSYGSANTGELF

d_call: NA
j_call: TRBJ2-7
v_call: TRBV21-1
cdr3_aa: ASSKEGGGLSSYEQY

d_call: TRBD1
j_call: TRBJ1-4
v_call: TRBV20-1
cdr3_aa: SARQDRGNEKLF

d_call: NA
j_call: TRBJ1-5
v_call: TRBV12-3/TRBV12-4
cdr3_aa: ASSLSHSNQPQH

d_call: NA
j_call: TRBJ1-1
v_call: TRBV10-3
cdr3_aa: AISESTWIANTEAF

d_call: NA
j_call: TRBJ1-1
v_call: TRBV12-3/TRBV12-4
cdr3_aa: ASSFFYRNTEAF

d_call: TRBD1
j_call: TRBJ2-1
v_call: TRBV12-3/TRBV12-4
cdr3_aa: ASRKPGTDYNEQF

d_call: NA
j_call: TRBJ1-2
v_call: TRBV3-1
cdr3_aa: ASSQDHQGGGDGYT

d_call: TRBD1
j_call: TRBJ2-2
v_call: TRBV6-5
cdr3_aa: ASSYSRTGGTGELF

d_call: NA
j_call: TRBJ2-1
v_call: TRBV7-2
cdr3_aa: ASTPLGSYNEQF

d_call: NA
j_call: TRBJ2-1
v_call: TRBV7-8
cdr3_aa: ASSSHRVPNNEQF

d_call: NA
j_call: TRBJ1-5
v_call: TRBV12-3/TRBV12-4
cdr3_aa: ASSFLDSNQPQH

d_call: NA
j_call: TRBJ1-2
v_call: TRBV29-1
cdr3_aa: SVEVQRYGYT